This TCR beta chain was identified in a study of blood T cell repertoires in COVID-19. TCRdb's table, derived via immunoSEQ multiplex PCR, lists solely in-frame clones and lacks some. The table lists 200,000 to 250,000 clones, approximately 90% of them singletons. Sequencing input: PBMCs or T cells enriched from blood (not recorded which). This clonotype originated in a man younger than 45 who had recovered from COVID-19.

The CDR3 region is CASRESGSSYNEQFF. CDR3 DNA sequence: TGTGCCAGCAGAGAAAGCGGGAGCTCCTACAATGAGCAGTTCTTC. The chain joins TRBV11-1 to TRBJ2-1, with TRBD2 matching over 8 bases. This CDR3 is 15 amino acids long. The V gene end was trimmed by 6 bases and the J gene end by 0 bases; junction bases not matched to a gene: 4. The germline V gene has CDR1 SGHAT and CDR2 FQDESV (reference sequence).